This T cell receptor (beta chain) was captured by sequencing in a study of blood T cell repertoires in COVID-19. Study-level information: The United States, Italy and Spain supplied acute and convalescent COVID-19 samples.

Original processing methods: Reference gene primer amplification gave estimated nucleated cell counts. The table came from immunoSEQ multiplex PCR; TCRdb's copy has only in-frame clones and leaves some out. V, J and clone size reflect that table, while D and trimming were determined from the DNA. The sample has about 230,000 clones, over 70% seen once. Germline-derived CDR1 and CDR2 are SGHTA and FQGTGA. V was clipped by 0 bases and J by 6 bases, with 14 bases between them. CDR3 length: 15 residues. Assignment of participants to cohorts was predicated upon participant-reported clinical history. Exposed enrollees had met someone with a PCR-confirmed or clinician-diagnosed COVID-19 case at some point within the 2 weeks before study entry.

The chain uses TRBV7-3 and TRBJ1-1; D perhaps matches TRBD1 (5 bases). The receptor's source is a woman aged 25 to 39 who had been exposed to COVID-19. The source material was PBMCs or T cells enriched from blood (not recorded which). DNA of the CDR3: TGTGCCAGCAGCTTAACCGTCGGGGGAAGGTCTGAAGCTTTCTTT. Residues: CASSLTVGGRSEAFF.